A single sample is the source of the 7 T cell receptor beta chains below, sequenced in a study of cytomegalovirus exposure and HLA in healthy donors. Both 60 Vbeta primers and 13 Jbeta primers went into the PCR. This table comes from immunoSEQ multiplex PCR, and its TCRdb copy is limited to in-frame clones, with some not included. In the table there are 150,000 to 200,000 clones, about 80% of which are singletons. Material: PBMCs. The receptors come from a woman aged 40 to 55 in good health and CMV-seronegative.

The chain recombines TRBV29-1 with TRBJ1-1; D not resolved. The germline gives CDR1 SQVTM, CDR2 ANQGSEA. The CDR3 loop spans 13 amino acids. With 6 bases removed from V and 0 bases from J, the gap between germline ends came to 11 bases. The CDR3, as DNA: TGCAGCGTGAGAGGGCTAGTGAACACTGAAGCTTTCTTT. Translation: CSVRGLVNTEAFF.

The chain recombines TRBV29-1 with TRBJ2-5; 7 nucleotides line up with TRBD1. V lost 8 bases and J lost 5; bases outside the gene matches: 14. Germline CDR1 SQVTM, CDR2 ANQGSEA. The CDR3 consists of 14 residues. CDR3 nucleotides: TGCAGCACCAGACAGGGACCGACGAGGGAGACCCAGTACTTC. This codes for CSTRQGPTRETQYF.

This clone was seen ten or more times. The rearrangement joins TRBV5-4 to TRBJ2-7; 11 bases map to TRBD2. With 4 bases clipped from V and 2 bases from J, the junction kept 5 bases outside the gene matches. The CDR3 contains 15 residues. CDR1 SGHNT and CDR2 YYREEE come from the germline V gene (reference sequence). The CDR3, as DNA: TGTGCCAGCAGCATTGGGACTAGCGGAACCTACGAGCAGTACTTC. Translated: CASSIGTSGTYEQYF.

The chain is built from TRBV4-2 and TRBJ2-6, with TRBD1 as a possible D gene (6 bases). The CDR3 is 19 amino acids. Trimming took off 0 bases at V and 4 bases at J, with 19 bases between the two ends. CDR1 is LGHNA and CDR2 is YNFKEQ in the germline V gene. The chain's CDR3 is CASSQDYYAGAAGANVLTF. For the CDR3, the DNA is TGTGCCAGCAGCCAAGATTATTATGCAGGGGCGGCCGGGGCCAACGTCCTGACTTTC.

This chain joins TRBV25-1 and TRBJ2-1; 8 positions agree with TRBD2. Germline V gene lookup returns CDR1 MGHDK and CDR2 SYGVNS. V shed 6 bases and J 4 bases; nucleotides not matched to a gene: 5. The CDR3 length is 14 residues. CDR3 loop: CASSVAGTYNEQFF. DNA of the CDR3: TGTGCCAGCAGCGTAGCGGGGACGTACAATGAGCAGTTCTTC.

This sequence joins TRBV7-7 and TRBJ1-4; possibly TRBD1 for D (6 bases). The CDR3 runs 15 residues. Germline loops: CDR1 SSHAT, CDR2 FNYEAQ (reference sequence). The V end was cut by 5 bases, the J end by 5 bases, with 15 bases between. The CDR3 region is CASSLGQPLNEKLFF. In nucleotides, the CDR3 is TGTGCCAGCAGCCTTGGACAGCCGCTAAATGAAAAACTGTTTTTT.

The gene calls are TRBV5-1 and TRBJ2-2, with D perhaps matching TRBD1 (6 bases). Deletions cut 4 bases from V and 6 bases from J, with 16 bases between. CDR3 length: 15 residues. Germline loops: CDR1 SGHRS, CDR2 YFSETQ. CDR3 protein: CASSGYNRAPGELFF. CDR3 DNA: TGCGCCAGCAGCGGGTACAACAGGGCCCCCGGGGAGCTGTTTTTT.